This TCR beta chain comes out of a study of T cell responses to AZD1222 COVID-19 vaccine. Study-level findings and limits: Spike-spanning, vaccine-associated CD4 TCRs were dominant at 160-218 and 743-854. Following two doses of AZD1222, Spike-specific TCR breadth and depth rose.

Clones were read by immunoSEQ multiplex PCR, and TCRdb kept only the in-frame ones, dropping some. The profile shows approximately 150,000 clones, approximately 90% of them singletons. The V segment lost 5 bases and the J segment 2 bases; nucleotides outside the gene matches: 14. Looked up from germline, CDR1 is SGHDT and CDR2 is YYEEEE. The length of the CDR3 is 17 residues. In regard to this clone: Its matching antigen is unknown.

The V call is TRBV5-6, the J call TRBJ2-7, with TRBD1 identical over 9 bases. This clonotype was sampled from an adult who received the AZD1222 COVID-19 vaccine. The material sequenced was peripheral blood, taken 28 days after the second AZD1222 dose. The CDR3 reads CASSPGQGSSWTYEQYF. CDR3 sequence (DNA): TGTGCCAGCAGTCCGGGACAGGGAAGTTCTTGGACCTACGAGCAGTACTTC.